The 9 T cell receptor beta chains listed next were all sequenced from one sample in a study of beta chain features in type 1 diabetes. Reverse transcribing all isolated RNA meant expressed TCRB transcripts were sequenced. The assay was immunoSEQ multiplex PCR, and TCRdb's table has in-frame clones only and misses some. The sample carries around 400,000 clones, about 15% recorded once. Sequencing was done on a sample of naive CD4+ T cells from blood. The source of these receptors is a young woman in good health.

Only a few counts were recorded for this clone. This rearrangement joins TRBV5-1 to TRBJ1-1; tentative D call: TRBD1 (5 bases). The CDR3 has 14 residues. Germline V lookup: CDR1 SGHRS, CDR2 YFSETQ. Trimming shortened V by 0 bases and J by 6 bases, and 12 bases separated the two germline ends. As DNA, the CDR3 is TGCGCCAGCAGCTTGGAGGCAGGGATTTCTGAAGCTTTCTTT. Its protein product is CASSLEAGISEAFF.

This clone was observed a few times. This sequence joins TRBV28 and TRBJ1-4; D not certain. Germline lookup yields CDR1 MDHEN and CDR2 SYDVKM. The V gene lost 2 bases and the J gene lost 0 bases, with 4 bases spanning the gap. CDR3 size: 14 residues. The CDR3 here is CASSLRATNEKLFF. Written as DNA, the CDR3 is TGTGCCAGCAGTTTAAGAGCAACTAATGAAAAACTGTTTTTT.

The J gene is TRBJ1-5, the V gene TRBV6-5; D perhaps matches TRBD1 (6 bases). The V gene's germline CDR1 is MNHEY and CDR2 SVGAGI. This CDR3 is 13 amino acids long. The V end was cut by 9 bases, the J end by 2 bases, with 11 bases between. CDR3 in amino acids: CASSRGGNQPQHF. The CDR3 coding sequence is TGTGCCAGTAGCAGGGGAGGCAATCAGCCCCAGCATTTT.

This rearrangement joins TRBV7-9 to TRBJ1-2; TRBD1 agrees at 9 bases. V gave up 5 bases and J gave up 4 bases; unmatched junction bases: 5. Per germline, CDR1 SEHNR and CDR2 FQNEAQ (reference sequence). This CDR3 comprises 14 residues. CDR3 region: CASSETGGAYGYTF. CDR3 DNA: TGTGCCAGCAGCGAAACAGGGGGCGCCTATGGCTACACCTTC.

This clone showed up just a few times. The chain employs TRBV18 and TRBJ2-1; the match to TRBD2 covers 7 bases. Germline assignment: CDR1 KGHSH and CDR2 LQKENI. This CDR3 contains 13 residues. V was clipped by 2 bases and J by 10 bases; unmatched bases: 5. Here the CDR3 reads CASSPTVSGEQFF. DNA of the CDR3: TGTGCCAGCTCACCAACCGTTAGCGGGGAGCAGTTCTTC.

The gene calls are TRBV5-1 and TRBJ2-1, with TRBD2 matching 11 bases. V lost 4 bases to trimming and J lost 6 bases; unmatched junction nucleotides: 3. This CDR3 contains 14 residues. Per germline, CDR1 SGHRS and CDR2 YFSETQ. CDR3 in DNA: TGCGCCAGCAGCCCTAGCGGGAGGTCCAATGAGCAGTTCTTC. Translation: CASSPSGRSNEQFF.

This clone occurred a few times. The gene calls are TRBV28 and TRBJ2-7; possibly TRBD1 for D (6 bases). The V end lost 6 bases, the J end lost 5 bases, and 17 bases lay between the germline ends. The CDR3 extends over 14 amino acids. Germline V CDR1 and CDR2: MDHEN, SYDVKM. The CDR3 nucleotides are TGTGCCAGCAGATCAACGGGACACGGCAACGAGCAGTACTTC. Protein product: CASRSTGHGNEQYF.

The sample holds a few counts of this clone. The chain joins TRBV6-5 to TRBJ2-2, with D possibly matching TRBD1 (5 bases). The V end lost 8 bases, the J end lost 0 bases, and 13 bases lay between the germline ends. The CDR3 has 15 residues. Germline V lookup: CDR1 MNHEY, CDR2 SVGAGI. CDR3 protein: CASERAGPNTGELFF. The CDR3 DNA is TGTGCCAGCGAACGGGCAGGGCCGAACACCGGGGAGCTGTTTTTT.

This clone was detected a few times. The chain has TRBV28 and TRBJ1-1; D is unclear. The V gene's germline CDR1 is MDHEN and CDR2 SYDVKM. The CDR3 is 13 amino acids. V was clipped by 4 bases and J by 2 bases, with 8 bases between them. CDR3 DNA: TGTGCCAGCAGTTCATCCCCCAACACTGAAGCTTTCTTT. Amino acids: CASSSSPNTEAFF.